This is a list of T cell receptor beta chains from one sample in a study of technical replicates of blood from a few donors. Some clones are missing from TCRdb's copy, which holds only in-frame ones; the method was immunoSEQ multiplex PCR. The table records about 72,000 clones, roughly 95% of them present only once. The sequencing sample was made of T cells isolated from PBMCs. The receptors stem from a human donor in good health. Each CDR3 is given with its conserved first and last residue. Each record gives: V gene, D gene, CDR3 length, J gene, clone size, CDR3 protein, CDR3 DNA. A D gene is named only where the DNA matches it firmly. Size is stated for part of the rows, as once, few or many counts, or as a class when the clone is expanded.

TRBV28	NA	16	TRBJ2-5	NA	CASSFNARLGQETQYF	TGTGCCAGCAGTTTTAACGCGAGACTAGGCCAAGAGACCCAGTACTTC
TRBV6-5	TRBD1	15	TRBJ1-5	NA	CASSRDGQDRQPQHF	TGTGCCAGCAGTAGAGATGGACAGGACCGTCAGCCCCAGCATTTT
TRBV5-1	NA	15	TRBJ1-2	NA	CASSSGGDGDYGYTF	TGCGCCAGCAGCTCGGGGGGGGATGGAGACTATGGCTACACCTTC
TRBV27	NA	13	TRBJ1-1	NA	CASTPPGRPEAFF	TGTGCCAGCACACCCCCGGGGAGGCCTGAAGCTTTCTTT
TRBV6-6	NA	11	TRBJ2-5	NA	CASRSRETQYF	TGTGCCAGCAGGTCTCGAGAGACCCAGTACTTC
TRBV21-1	NA	16	TRBJ2-7	NA	CASSKEAWGVIYEQYF	TGTGCCAGCAGCAAAGAAGCGTGGGGGGTTATTTACGAGCAGTACTTC
TRBV5-1	TRBD2	22	TRBJ2-7	NA	CASSSDRGGRRGLAGGKNEQYF	TGCGCCAGCAGCTCGGACAGGGGAGGTAGAAGGGGACTAGCGGGAGGTAAGAACGAGCAGTACTTC
TRBV27	NA	14	TRBJ1-6	medium-sized	CASSPTGVPSPLHF	TGTGCCAGCAGTCCCACAGGCGTTCCTTCACCCCTCCACTTT
TRBV4-2	NA	15	TRBJ2-3	NA	CASSTQGFGTDTQYF	TGTGCCAGCAGCACACAGGGTTTCGGCACAGATACGCAGTATTTT
TRBV7-6	NA	16	TRBJ2-2	NA	CASSLAGGANTGELFF	TGTGCCAGCAGCTTAGCCGGAGGAGCGAACACCGGGGAGCTGTTTTTT
TRBV7-9	TRBD2	14	TRBJ2-7	NA	CASSLAGLEFEQYF	TGTGCCAGCAGCTTAGCCGGACTAGAGTTCGAGCAGTACTTC
TRBV11-3	TRBD2	16	TRBJ2-1	NA	CASSKNLAGVDNEQFF	TGTGCCAGCAGCAAAAACCTAGCGGGAGTAGACAATGAGCAGTTCTTC
TRBV10-1	NA	13	TRBJ1-1	few	CASSGTVNTEAFF	TGCGCCAGCAGTGGGACAGTCAACACTGAAGCTTTCTTT
TRBV4-2	TRBD2	14	TRBJ2-7	NA	CASKGGSGPYEQYF	TGTGCCAGCAAGGGCGGGAGCGGACCCTACGAGCAGTACTTC
TRBV9	NA	14	TRBJ1-2	NA	CASSQGGDPRGYTF	TGTGCCAGCAGCCAAGGGGGGGACCCTAGAGGCTACACCTTC
TRBV1	NA	18	TRBJ2-3	NA	CTSRSLPIAGRPTDTQYF	TGCACCAGCAGATCCCTGCCCATAGCGGGTCGGCCCACAGATACGCAGTATTTT
TRBV11-2	NA	14	TRBJ1-2	NA	CASSLVGGDYGYTF	TGTGCCAGCAGCTTAGTCGGGGGTGACTATGGCTACACCTTC
TRBV5-1	TRBD2	15	TRBJ2-1	NA	CASSLDLAGDNEQFF	TGCGCCAGCAGCTTGGATCTAGCGGGAGACAATGAGCAGTTCTTC
TRBV29-1	NA	14	TRBJ2-7	NA	CSVSQEYGSYEQYF	TGCAGCGTTTCCCAGGAATACGGCTCCTACGAGCAGTACTTC
TRBV5-8	NA	11	TRBJ1-1	NA	CASSWGGRAFF	TGTGCCAGCAGCTGGGGGGGTAGGGCTTTCTTT
TRBV25-1	NA	13	TRBJ1-1	few	CASRGHTNTEAFF	TGTGCCAGCAGAGGACATACCAACACTGAAGCTTTCTTT
TRBV4-2	NA	15	TRBJ2-7	NA	CASSQENGGLYEQYF	TGTGCCAGCAGCCAAGAAAACGGGGGTTTATACGAGCAGTACTTC
TRBV6-5	TRBD2	14	TRBJ2-7	few	CASSPPSGAYEQYF	TGTGCCAGCAGCCCCCCTAGCGGGGCCTACGAGCAGTACTTC
TRBV11-2	TRBD1	15	TRBJ1-3	NA	CASSPQGAEGNTIYF	TGTGCCAGCAGCCCTCAGGGGGCGGAGGGAAACACCATATATTTT
TRBV5-5	TRBD1	13	TRBJ1-2	NA	CASSFTGEYGYTF	TGTGCCAGCAGCTTTACAGGGGAATATGGCTACACCTTC
TRBV6-5	NA	14	TRBJ1-5	NA	CASSPTGTNQPQHF	TGTGCCAGCAGTCCGACAGGCACCAATCAGCCCCAGCATTTT
TRBV5-1	TRBD1	15	TRBJ2-7	NA	CASSLQTGGSYEQYF	TGCGCCAGCAGCTTGCAGACAGGGGGCTCCTACGAGCAGTACTTC
TRBV7-8	TRBD1	16	TRBJ1-3	NA	CASSWGQGLSGNTIYF	TGTGCCAGCAGTTGGGGACAGGGCTTATCTGGAAACACCATATATTTT
TRBV14	NA	13	TRBJ2-5	NA	CASSLWYYETQYF	TGTGCCAGCAGCCTTTGGTACTATGAGACCCAGTACTTC
TRBV5-5	NA	13	TRBJ1-2	NA	CASSLSFVVGYTF	TGTGCCAGCAGCCTGAGCTTTGTGGTGGGCTACACCTTC
TRBV2	NA	12	TRBJ2-1	NA	CASTADYNEQFF	TGTGCCAGCACTGCAGACTACAATGAGCAGTTCTTC
TRBV11-3	NA	12	TRBJ2-7	NA	CASSPTGYEQYF	TGTGCCAGCAGCCCGACAGGTTACGAGCAGTACTTC
TRBV14	TRBD2	15	TRBJ2-5	few	CASGLLAGGRETQYF	TGTGCCAGCGGGCTACTAGCGGGGGGTCGAGAGACCCAGTACTTC
TRBV5-4	NA	14	TRBJ2-7	NA	CASSLDQGRDEQYF	TGTGCCAGCAGCTTGGATCAGGGGCGGGACGAGCAGTACTTC
TRBV25-1	TRBD1	16	TRBJ1-3	NA	CASSQDYGTEGNTIYF	TGTGCCAGCAGTCAAGATTACGGGACAGAAGGAAACACCATATATTTT
TRBV28	NA	13	TRBJ2-7	NA	CASSPSPTYEQYF	TGTGCCAGCAGTCCCTCGCCCACATACGAGCAGTACTTC
TRBV7-9	NA	14	TRBJ2-3	few	CASSLQTSTDTQYF	TGTGCCAGCAGCTTACAGACAAGCACAGATACGCAGTATTTT
TRBV18	TRBD1	19	TRBJ2-4	NA	CASPTTAGTAVKLGHIQYF	TGTGCCAGCCCTACGACGGCCGGGACAGCCGTAAAGTTGGGTCACATTCAGTACTTC
TRBV25-1	NA	10	TRBJ2-5	NA	CASSRETQYF	TGTGCCAGCAGCAGAGAGACCCAGTACTTC
TRBV5-1	NA	13	TRBJ1-3	NA	CASSASSGNTIYF	TGCGCCAGCAGCGCGAGCTCTGGAAACACCATATATTTT
TRBV7-3	NA	14	TRBJ2-5	once	CASGSGRFQETQYF	TGTGCCAGCGGCAGCGGCCGATTCCAAGAGACCCAGTACTTC
TRBV27	TRBD1	14	TRBJ2-7	NA	CASSTDRGLYEQYF	TGTGCCAGCAGTACGGACAGGGGGCTCTACGAGCAGTACTTC
TRBV7-2	NA	15	TRBJ2-7	NA	CASSLAWVQAHEQYF	TGTGCCAGCAGCTTAGCGTGGGTCCAGGCCCACGAGCAGTACTTC
TRBV5-1	TRBD1	15	TRBJ1-5	NA	CASSLAGTGGQPQHF	TGCGCCAGCAGCTTAGCCGGGACAGGGGGGCAGCCCCAGCATTTT
TRBV4-2	NA	15	TRBJ2-7	NA	CASSQDPADNYEQYF	TGTGCCAGCAGCCAAGACCCGGCAGACAACTACGAGCAGTACTTC
TRBV5-1	NA	13	TRBJ2-6	NA	CASGALGPNVLTF	TGCGCCAGCGGTGCTCTTGGGCCCAACGTCCTGACTTTC
TRBV5-8	TRBD2	14	TRBJ2-7	NA	CASSLVLAVYEQYF	TGTGCCAGCAGCTTGGTACTAGCGGTTTACGAGCAGTACTTC
TRBV18	TRBD2	14	TRBJ2-1	NA	CASSPEAGDNEQFF	TGTGCCAGCTCACCGGAAGCGGGAGACAATGAGCAGTTCTTC
TRBV11-2	TRBD2	18	TRBJ2-7	NA	CANSSPGTSGSPSYEQYF	TGTGCCAACAGCTCCCCAGGGACTAGCGGGAGTCCCTCCTACGAGCAGTACTTC
TRBV9	NA	16	TRBJ1-2	NA	CASSFQDSPGVNGYTF	TGTGCCAGCAGCTTCCAAGACAGCCCAGGGGTCAATGGCTACACCTTC
TRBV10-2	TRBD2	15	TRBJ2-7	NA	CASYERGTSGYEQYF	TGCGCCAGCTATGAGCGGGGGACTAGCGGGTACGAGCAGTACTTC
TRBV5-4	TRBD1	15	TRBJ1-2	NA	CASTLDRGAFDGYTF	TGTGCCAGCACCTTGGACAGGGGGGCGTTCGATGGCTACACCTTC
TRBV19	NA	15	TRBJ2-5	NA	CASSRGWPGQETQYF	TGTGCCAGTAGCCGCGGGTGGCCGGGTCAAGAGACCCAGTACTTC
TRBV11-1	NA	16	TRBJ2-1	few	CASSLGGVSSYNEQFF	TGTGCCAGCAGCTTAGGCGGGGTGTCCTCCTACAATGAGCAGTTCTTC